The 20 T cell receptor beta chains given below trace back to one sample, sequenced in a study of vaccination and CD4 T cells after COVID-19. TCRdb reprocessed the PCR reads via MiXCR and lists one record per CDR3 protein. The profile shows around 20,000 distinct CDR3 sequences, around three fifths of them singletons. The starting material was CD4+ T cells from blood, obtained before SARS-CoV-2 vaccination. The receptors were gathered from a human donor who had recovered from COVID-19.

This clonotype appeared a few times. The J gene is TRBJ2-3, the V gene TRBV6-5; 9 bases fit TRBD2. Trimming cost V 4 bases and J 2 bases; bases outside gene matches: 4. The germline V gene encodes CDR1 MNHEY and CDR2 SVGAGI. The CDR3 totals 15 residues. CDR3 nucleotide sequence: TGTGCCAGCAGTTCACTAGCGGGCCTCACAGATACGCAGTATTTT. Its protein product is CASSSLAGLTDTQYF.

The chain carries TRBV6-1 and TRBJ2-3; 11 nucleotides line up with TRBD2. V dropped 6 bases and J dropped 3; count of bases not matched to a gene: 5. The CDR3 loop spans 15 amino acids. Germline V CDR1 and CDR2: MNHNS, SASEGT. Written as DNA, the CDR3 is TGTGCCAGCAGACTACTAGCGGGAGTGACAGATACGCAGTATTTT. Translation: CASRLLAGVTDTQYF.

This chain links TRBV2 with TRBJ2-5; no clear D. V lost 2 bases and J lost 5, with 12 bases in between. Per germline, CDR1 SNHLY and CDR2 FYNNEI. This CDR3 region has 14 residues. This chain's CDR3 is CASSESRYMETQYF. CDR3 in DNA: TGTGCCAGCAGTGAAAGTCGGTATATGGAGACCCAGTACTTC.

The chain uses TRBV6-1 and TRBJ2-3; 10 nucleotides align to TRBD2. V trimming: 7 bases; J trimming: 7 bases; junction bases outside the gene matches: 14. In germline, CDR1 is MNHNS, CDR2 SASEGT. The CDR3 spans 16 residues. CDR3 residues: CASTLVGAGGPYTQYF. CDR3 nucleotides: TGTGCCAGCACCCTCGTGGGAGCGGGAGGGCCGTATACGCAGTATTTT.

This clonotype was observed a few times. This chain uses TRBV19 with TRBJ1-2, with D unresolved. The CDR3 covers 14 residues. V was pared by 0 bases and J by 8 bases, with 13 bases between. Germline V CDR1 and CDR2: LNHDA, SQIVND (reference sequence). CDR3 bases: TGTGCCAGTAGTATAGACGGGCCTCAACGGGGCTACACCTTC. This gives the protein CASSIDGPQRGYTF.

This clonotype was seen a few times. The CDR3 DNA reads TGTGCCAGCAGTTACCTTATGAGGGCCCAGTACTTC. Translation gives CASSYLMRAQYF. V and J are TRBV6-5 and TRBJ2-5; D possibly corresponds to TRBD2 (5 bases). V was shortened by 2 bases and J by 9 bases, with 10 bases between the two germline ends. CDR3 size: 12 residues. CDR1 MNHEY and CDR2 SVGAGI come from the germline V gene.

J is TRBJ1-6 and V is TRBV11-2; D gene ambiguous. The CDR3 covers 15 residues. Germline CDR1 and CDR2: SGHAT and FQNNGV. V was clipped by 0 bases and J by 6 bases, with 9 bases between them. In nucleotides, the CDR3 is TGTGCCAGCAGCTTAGATCTCGGGCCTAATTCACCCCTCCACTTT. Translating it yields CASSLDLGPNSPLHF.

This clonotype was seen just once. CDR3 nucleotide sequence: TGTGCCAGCAGCTTGGGGGACTTCTACGAGCAGTACTTC. This codes for CASSLGDFYEQYF. V and J are TRBV11-2 and TRBJ2-7; D is perhaps TRBD2 (6 bases). Germline assignment: CDR1 SGHAT and CDR2 FQNNGV. Trimming took 3 bases from V and 3 from J, leaving 9 bases between them. This CDR3 spans 13 amino acids.

CDR3 sequence: CASSIYVGARTGMDTEAFF. Written as DNA, the CDR3 is TGTGCCAGCAGTATCTACGTCGGCGCCAGGACAGGGATGGACACTGAAGCTTTCTTT. The V call is TRBV27, the J call TRBJ1-1; 8 bases are shared with TRBD1. Unmatched junction bases numbered 20, after V lost 5 bases and J lost 3 bases. Germline V gene data show CDR1 as MNHEY and CDR2 as SMNVEV (reference sequence). CDR3 length equals 19 residues.

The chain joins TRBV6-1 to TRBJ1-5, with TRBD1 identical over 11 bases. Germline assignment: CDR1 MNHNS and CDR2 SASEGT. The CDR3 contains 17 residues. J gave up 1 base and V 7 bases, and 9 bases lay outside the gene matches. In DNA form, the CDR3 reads TGTGCCAGCATCACGGACAGGGGGCGCATCAGCAATCAGCCCCAGCATTTT. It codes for CASITDRGRISNQPQHF.

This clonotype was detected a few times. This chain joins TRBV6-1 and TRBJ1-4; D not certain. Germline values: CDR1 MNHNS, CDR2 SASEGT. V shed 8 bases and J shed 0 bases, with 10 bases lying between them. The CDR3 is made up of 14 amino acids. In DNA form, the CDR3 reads TGTGCCAGCCGAAGTCCGGCAACTAATGAAAAACTGTTTTTT. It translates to CASRSPATNEKLFF.

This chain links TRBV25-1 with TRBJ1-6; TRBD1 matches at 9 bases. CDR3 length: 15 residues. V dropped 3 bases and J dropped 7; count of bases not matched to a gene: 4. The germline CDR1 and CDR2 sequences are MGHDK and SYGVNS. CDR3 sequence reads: CASSDSGQGNSPLHF. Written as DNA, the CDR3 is TGTGCCAGCAGTGATTCGGGACAGGGAAATTCACCCCTCCACTTT.

The DNA of the CDR3 is TGTGCCAGCAGTTACCTCGACAGGGTTCACGGTCAGCCCCAGCATTTT. Protein product: CASSYLDRVHGQPQHF. The genes are TRBV6-2 or TRBV6-3 and TRBJ1-5, with TRBD1 identical over 7 bases. Germline values: CDR1 MNHEY, CDR2 SVGEGT. With V trimmed by 2 bases and J by 6 bases, 10 bases remained unmatched. The CDR3 runs 16 residues.

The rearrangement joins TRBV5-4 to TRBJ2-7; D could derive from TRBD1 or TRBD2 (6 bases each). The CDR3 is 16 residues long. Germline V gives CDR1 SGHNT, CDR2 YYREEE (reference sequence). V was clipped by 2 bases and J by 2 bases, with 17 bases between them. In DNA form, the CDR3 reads TGTGCCAGCAGCTTAGGACACACCGGGGGCCCCTACGAGCAGTACTTC. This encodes CASSLGHTGGPYEQYF.

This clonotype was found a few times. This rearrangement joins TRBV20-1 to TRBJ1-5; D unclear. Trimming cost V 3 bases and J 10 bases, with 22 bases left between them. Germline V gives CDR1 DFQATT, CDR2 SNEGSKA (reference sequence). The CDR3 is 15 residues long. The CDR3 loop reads CSASAVDRAAQPQHF. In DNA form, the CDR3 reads TGCAGTGCTAGTGCCGTAGATAGGGCGGCGCAACCCCAGCATTTT.

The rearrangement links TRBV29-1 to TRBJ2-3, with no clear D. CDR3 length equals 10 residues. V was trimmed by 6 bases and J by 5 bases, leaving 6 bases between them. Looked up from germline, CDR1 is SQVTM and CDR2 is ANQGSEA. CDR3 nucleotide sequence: TGCAGCGTGAGTCAAGATACGCAGTATTTT. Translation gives CSVSQDTQYF.

This chain's CDR3 is CASSLPVNYGYTF. CDR3 DNA: TGTGCCAGCAGCTTACCAGTGAACTATGGCTACACCTTC. The chain links TRBV7-9 to TRBJ1-2, with D uncertain. CDR1 and CDR2 from the germline V gene are SEHNR and FQNEAQ (reference sequence). CDR3 size: 13 residues. V shed 2 bases and J shed 2 bases, with 6 bases lying between them.

In nucleotides, the CDR3 is TGCAGTGCTAGAGTACCGGCATCCTACGAGCAGTACTTC. Amino acid sequence: CSARVPASYEQYF. The chain recombines TRBV20-1 with TRBJ2-7; no reliable D call. The V gene lost 1 base and the J gene lost 1 base, with 8 bases spanning the gap. CDR1 and CDR2 from the germline V gene are DFQATT and SNEGSKA (reference sequence). The CDR3 contains 13 residues.

In nucleotides, the CDR3 is TGTGCCAGCAGAGACAGGAATCAGCGCTCTGGGGCCAACGTCCTGACTTTC. It codes for CASRDRNQRSGANVLTF. V and J are TRBV6-1 and TRBJ2-6; a possible D gene is TRBD1 (6 bases). The length of the CDR3 is 17 residues. The germline V gene has CDR1 MNHNS and CDR2 SASEGT. Between the trimmed V and J ends, which lost 6 bases and 0 bases, there was a span of 15 bases.

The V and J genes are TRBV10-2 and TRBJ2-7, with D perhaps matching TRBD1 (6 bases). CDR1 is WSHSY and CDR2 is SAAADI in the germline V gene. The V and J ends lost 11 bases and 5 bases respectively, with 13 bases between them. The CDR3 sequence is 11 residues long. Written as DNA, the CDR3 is TGCGCCTCTAATCAGGGGCACGAGCAGTACTTC. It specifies CASNQGHEQYF.